The entry below gives a single T cell receptor (beta chain) sequence along with its context. The antigen is not known. The entry originates in a study of shared clonotypes between healthy human individuals. Study observations and caveats: Four donors held about 5% of naive CD4 clonotypes in common. Researchers sampled blood only, noting tissue repertoires likely differ.

Trimming left V 4 bases short and J 1 base short, with 11 bases between. Per germline, CDR1 MRHNA and CDR2 SNTAGT. This CDR3 is built from 15 residues. Every immunoSEQ plate was one replicate of a subset's evenly spread DNA. Here immunoSEQ multiplex PCR was the method, and the copy in TCRdb shows in-frame clones only, minus some. The sample lists 300,000 to 400,000 clones, 73% occurring once. The sequenced sample consisted of memory CD4+ T cells sorted from blood. Subset specified: CD45RA-negative fraction. This chain links TRBV6-4 with TRBJ2-1; D remains ambiguous. The receptor was derived from a young man in good health. CDR3 loop: CASSVGSGSYNEQFF. CDR3 sequence (DNA): TGTGCCAGCAGTGTAGGCAGTGGGTCCTACAATGAGCAGTTCTTC.